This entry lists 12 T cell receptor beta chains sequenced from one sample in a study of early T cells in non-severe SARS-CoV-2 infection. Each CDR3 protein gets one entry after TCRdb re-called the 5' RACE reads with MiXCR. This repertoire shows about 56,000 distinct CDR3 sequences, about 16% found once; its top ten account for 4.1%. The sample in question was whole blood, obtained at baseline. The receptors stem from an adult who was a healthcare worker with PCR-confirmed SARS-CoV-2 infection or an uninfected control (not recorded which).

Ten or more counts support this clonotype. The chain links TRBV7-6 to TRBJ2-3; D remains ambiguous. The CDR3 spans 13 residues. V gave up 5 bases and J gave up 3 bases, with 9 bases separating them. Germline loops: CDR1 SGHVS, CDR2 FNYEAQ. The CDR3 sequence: CASSHPETDTQYF. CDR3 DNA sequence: TGTGCCAGCAGCCACCCAGAGACAGATACGCAGTATTTT.

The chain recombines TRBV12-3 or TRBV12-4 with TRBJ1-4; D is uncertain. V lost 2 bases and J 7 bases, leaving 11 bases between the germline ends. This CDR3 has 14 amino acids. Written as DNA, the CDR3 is TGTGCCAGCAGTTTACTTTTTATTGGTGAAAAACTGTTTTTT. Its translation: CASSLLFIGEKLFF.

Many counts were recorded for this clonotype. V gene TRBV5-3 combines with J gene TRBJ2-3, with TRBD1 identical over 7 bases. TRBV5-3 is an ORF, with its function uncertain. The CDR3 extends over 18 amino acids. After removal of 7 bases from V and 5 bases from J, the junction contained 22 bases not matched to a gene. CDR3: CARFEWDSRRELQDTQYF. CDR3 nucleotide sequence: TGTGCCAGATTCGAATGGGACAGCCGAAGAGAACTACAAGATACGCAGTATTTT.

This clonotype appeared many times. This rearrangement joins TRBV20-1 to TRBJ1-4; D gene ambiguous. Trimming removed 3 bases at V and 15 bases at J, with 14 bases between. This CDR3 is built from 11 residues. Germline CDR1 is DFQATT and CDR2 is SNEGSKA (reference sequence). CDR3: CSASSDRELFF. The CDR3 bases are TGCAGTGCTAGTTCTGACCGGGAATTGTTTTTT.

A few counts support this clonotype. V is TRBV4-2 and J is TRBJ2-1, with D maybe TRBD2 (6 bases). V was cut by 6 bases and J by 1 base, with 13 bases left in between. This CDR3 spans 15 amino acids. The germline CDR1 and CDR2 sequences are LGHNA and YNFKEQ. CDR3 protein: CASRAIADSYNEQFF. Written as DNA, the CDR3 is TGTGCCAGCAGGGCTATAGCGGATTCCTACAATGAGCAGTTCTTC.

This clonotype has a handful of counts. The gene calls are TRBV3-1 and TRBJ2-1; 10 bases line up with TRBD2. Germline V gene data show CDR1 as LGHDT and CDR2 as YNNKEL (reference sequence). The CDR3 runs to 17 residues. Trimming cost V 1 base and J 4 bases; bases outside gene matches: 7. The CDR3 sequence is CASSQGTPSGRYNEQFF. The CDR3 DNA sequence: TGTGCCAGCAGCCAAGGAACCCCTAGCGGGAGATACAATGAGCAGTTCTTC.

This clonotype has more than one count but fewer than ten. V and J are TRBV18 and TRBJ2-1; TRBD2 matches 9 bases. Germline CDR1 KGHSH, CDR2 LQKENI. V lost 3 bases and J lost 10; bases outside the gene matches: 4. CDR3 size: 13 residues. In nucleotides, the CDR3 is TGTGCCAGCTCACCGGGACTAGCTGGGGAGCAGTTCTTC. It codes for CASSPGLAGEQFF.

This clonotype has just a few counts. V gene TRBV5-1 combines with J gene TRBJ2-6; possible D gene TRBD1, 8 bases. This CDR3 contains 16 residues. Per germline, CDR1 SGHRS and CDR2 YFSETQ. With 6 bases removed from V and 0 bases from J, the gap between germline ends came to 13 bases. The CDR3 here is CASNRGGVSGANVLTF. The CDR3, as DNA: TGCGCCAGCAACAGGGGGGGCGTCTCTGGGGCCAACGTCCTGACTTTC.

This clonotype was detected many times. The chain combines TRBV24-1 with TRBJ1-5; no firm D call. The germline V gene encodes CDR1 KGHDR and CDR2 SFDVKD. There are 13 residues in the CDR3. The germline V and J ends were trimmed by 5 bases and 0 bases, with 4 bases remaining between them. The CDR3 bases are TGTGCCACCAGTGTTCGTAGCAATCAGCCCCAGCATTTT. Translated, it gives CATSVRSNQPQHF.

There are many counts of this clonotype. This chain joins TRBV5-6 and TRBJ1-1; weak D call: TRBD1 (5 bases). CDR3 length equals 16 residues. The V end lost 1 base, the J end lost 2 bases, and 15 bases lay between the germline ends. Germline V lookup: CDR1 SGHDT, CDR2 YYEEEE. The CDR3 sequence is CASSLYGGGANTEAFF. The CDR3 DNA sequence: TGTGCCAGCAGCTTGTATGGTGGGGGAGCAAACACTGAAGCTTTCTTT.

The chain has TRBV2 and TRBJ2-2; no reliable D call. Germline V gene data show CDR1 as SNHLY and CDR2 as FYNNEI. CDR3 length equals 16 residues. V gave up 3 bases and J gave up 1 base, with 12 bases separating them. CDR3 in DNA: TGTGCCAGCAGTGACCTTGGACCGAAGAACACCGGGGAGCTGTTTTTT. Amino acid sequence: CASSDLGPKNTGELFF.

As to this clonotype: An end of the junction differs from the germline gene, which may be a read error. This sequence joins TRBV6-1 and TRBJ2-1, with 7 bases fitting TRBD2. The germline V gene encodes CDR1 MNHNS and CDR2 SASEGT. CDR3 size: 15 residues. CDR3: CAGRKRAGDSNEQFF. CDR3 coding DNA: TGTGCCGGCAGAAAACGGGCGGGGGACTCCAATGAGCAGTTCTTC.